A selection of T cell receptor beta chains follows, all from one sample in a study of cytotoxic CD8 clonotypes in ibrutinib-treated CLL. The table came from immunoSEQ multiplex PCR; TCRdb's copy has only in-frame clones and leaves some out. The table includes roughly 70,000 clones, approximately 90% detected once. The specimen was PBMCs, collected after 12 months of ibrutinib treatment. These receptors were taken from a human donor with chronic lymphocytic leukemia. The CDR3 runs from the conserved cysteine through the conserved F or W. The order of the fields is CDR3 protein, CDR3 DNA, V gene, D gene, J gene, clone size. The D gene is left open where the match is weak. Size is omitted from some rows. Given values are once, few, many or a class for expanded clones.

CDR3aa: CASSLASGTYEQYF; CDR3nt: TGTGCCAGCAGCTTAGCGTCCGGAACCTACGAGCAGTACTTC; v_gene: TRBV11-2; d_gene: NA; j_gene: TRBJ2-7; abundance: NA
CDR3aa: CASSSYSETRVTYEQFF; CDR3nt: TGTGCCAGCAGTTCCTACTCCGAAACGAGGGTAACCTATGAGCAGTTCTTC; v_gene: TRBV28; d_gene: NA; j_gene: TRBJ2-1; abundance: NA
CDR3aa: CASSSPRQGGFSGNTIYF; CDR3nt: TGTGCCAGTAGTAGTCCTAGACAGGGAGGTTTTTCTGGAAACACCATATATTTT; v_gene: TRBV19; d_gene: TRBD1; j_gene: TRBJ1-3; abundance: once
CDR3aa: CASSLRPGGEKLFF; CDR3nt: TGTGCCAGCAGCTTAAGGCCAGGAGGTGAAAAACTGTTTTTT; v_gene: TRBV7-6; d_gene: NA; j_gene: TRBJ1-4; abundance: NA
CDR3aa: CASSDGTSRNQPQHF; CDR3nt: TGTGCCAGCAGTGACGGGACAAGTCGCAATCAGCCCCAGCATTTT; v_gene: TRBV6-6; d_gene: NA; j_gene: TRBJ1-5; abundance: NA
CDR3aa: CAISDARGQSYNEQFF; CDR3nt: TGTGCCATCAGTGATGCTCGGGGGCAGTCCTACAATGAGCAGTTCTTC; v_gene: TRBV10-3; d_gene: NA; j_gene: TRBJ2-1; abundance: NA
CDR3aa: CASSLNGAAPGYTF; CDR3nt: TGTGCCAGCAGTTTAAATGGTGCGGCTCCTGGCTACACCTTC; v_gene: TRBV27; d_gene: NA; j_gene: TRBJ1-2; abundance: NA
CDR3aa: CASSLEDHNTEAFF; CDR3nt: TGTGCCAGCAGCTTAGAAGACCATAACACTGAAGCTTTCTTT; v_gene: TRBV7-9; d_gene: NA; j_gene: TRBJ1-1; abundance: NA
CDR3aa: CASSYSKGNEQFF; CDR3nt: TGTGCCAGCAGTTACTCTAAAGGCAATGAGCAGTTCTTC; v_gene: TRBV6-6; d_gene: NA; j_gene: TRBJ2-1; abundance: NA
CDR3aa: CASSAGTYTGELFF; CDR3nt: TGTGCCAGCAGCGCTGGGACCTACACCGGGGAGCTGTTTTTT; v_gene: TRBV14; d_gene: NA; j_gene: TRBJ2-2; abundance: once
CDR3aa: CASSDLGQKALHTIYF; CDR3nt: TGTGCCAGCAGCGACCTTGGACAGAAAGCTTTACACACCATATATTTT; v_gene: TRBV2; d_gene: NA; j_gene: TRBJ1-3; abundance: NA
CDR3aa: CASSEYIRDRDYGYTF; CDR3nt: TGTGCCAGCAGTGAATACATCCGGGACAGGGACTATGGCTACACCTTC; v_gene: TRBV6-1; d_gene: TRBD1; j_gene: TRBJ1-2; abundance: once
CDR3aa: CASSSTGQGLGNEQFF; CDR3nt: TGTGCCAGTAGTTCCACAGGACAGGGGTTAGGCAATGAGCAGTTCTTC; v_gene: TRBV19; d_gene: TRBD1; j_gene: TRBJ2-1; abundance: NA
CDR3aa: CASIQTGVGNTIYF; CDR3nt: TGTGCCAGTATACAGACAGGGGTCGGAAACACCATATATTTT; v_gene: TRBV19; d_gene: TRBD1; j_gene: TRBJ1-3; abundance: NA
CDR3aa: CASSLEGGAYTIYF; CDR3nt: TGCGCCAGCAGCTTGGAAGGGGGCGCATACACCATATATTTT; v_gene: TRBV5-1; d_gene: TRBD1; j_gene: TRBJ1-3; abundance: NA
CDR3aa: CASRSGFGNTIYF; CDR3nt: TGTGCCAGCAGGTCAGGGTTTGGGAACACCATATATTTT; v_gene: TRBV2; d_gene: NA; j_gene: TRBJ1-3; abundance: NA
CDR3aa: CASSHRGNTGELFF; CDR3nt: TGTGCCAGCAGCCACAGGGGAAACACCGGGGAGCTGTTTTTT; v_gene: TRBV11-3; d_gene: TRBD1; j_gene: TRBJ2-2; abundance: few
CDR3aa: CATSDGLSGNTIYF; CDR3nt: TGCGCCACCTCCGACGGGCTCTCTGGAAACACCATATATTTT; v_gene: TRBV10-2; d_gene: NA; j_gene: TRBJ1-3; abundance: NA
CDR3aa: CASSLERETGADTQYF; CDR3nt: TGCGCCAGCAGCTTAGAGCGGGAGACAGGGGCAGATACGCAGTATTTT; v_gene: TRBV5-1; d_gene: NA; j_gene: TRBJ2-3; abundance: NA
CDR3aa: CASSLGQGAPETQYF; CDR3nt: TGTGCCAGCAGCTTAGGACAGGGGGCGCCGGAGACCCAGTACTTC; v_gene: TRBV5-4; d_gene: TRBD1; j_gene: TRBJ2-5; abundance: NA
CDR3aa: CAIRQGINQPQHF; CDR3nt: TGTGCCATCAGGCAGGGGATCAATCAGCCCCAGCATTTT; v_gene: TRBV10-3; d_gene: NA; j_gene: TRBJ1-5; abundance: NA
CDR3aa: CASSLGTDTQYF; CDR3nt: TGTGCCAGCAGCTTAGGTACAGATACGCAGTATTTT; v_gene: TRBV11-2; d_gene: NA; j_gene: TRBJ2-3; abundance: NA
CDR3aa: CASSRGTGRTEAFF; CDR3nt: TGTGCCAGCAGCCGAGGGACAGGGAGGACCGAAGCTTTCTTT; v_gene: TRBV7-2; d_gene: TRBD1; j_gene: TRBJ1-1; abundance: NA
CDR3aa: CASSLAGADEQFF; CDR3nt: TGTGCCAGCAGTTTAGCGGGTGCCGATGAGCAGTTCTTC; v_gene: TRBV7-3; d_gene: TRBD2; j_gene: TRBJ2-1; abundance: NA
CDR3aa: CASSLWRGRVTEAFF; CDR3nt: TGTGCCAGCAGTTTATGGCGGGGGCGCGTCACTGAAGCTTTCTTT; v_gene: TRBV28; d_gene: NA; j_gene: TRBJ1-1; abundance: NA
CDR3aa: CATKPGSTDTQYF; CDR3nt: TGTGCCACTAAGCCCGGGAGCACAGATACGCAGTATTTT; v_gene: TRBV19; d_gene: NA; j_gene: TRBJ2-3; abundance: NA
CDR3aa: CASSLGQVYEQYF; CDR3nt: TGTGCCAGCAGCTTGGGACAGGTGTACGAGCAGTACTTC; v_gene: TRBV13; d_gene: TRBD1; j_gene: TRBJ2-7; abundance: NA
CDR3aa: CASSPSQSGTGVMYGYTF; CDR3nt: TGTGCCAGCAGCCCCAGTCAGTCCGGGACAGGGGTTATGTATGGCTACACCTTC; v_gene: TRBV2; d_gene: TRBD1; j_gene: TRBJ1-2; abundance: NA
CDR3aa: CASSYRQGGYEQYF; CDR3nt: TGTGCCAGCAGCTATCGACAGGGAGGCTACGAGCAGTACTTC; v_gene: TRBV7-6; d_gene: NA; j_gene: TRBJ2-7; abundance: once
CDR3aa: CASSSRTHYEQYF; CDR3nt: TGTGCCAGCAGCTCCCGGACACACTACGAGCAGTACTTC; v_gene: TRBV5-5; d_gene: NA; j_gene: TRBJ2-7; abundance: NA
CDR3aa: CASSLQSGELFF; CDR3nt: TGTGCCAGCAGTTTACAGTCCGGGGAGCTGTTTTTT; v_gene: TRBV27; d_gene: NA; j_gene: TRBJ2-2; abundance: NA
CDR3aa: CASSLVPGSLGAQHF; CDR3nt: TGTGCCAGCAGCTTAGTACCAGGGTCCCTTGGGGCCCAGCATTTT; v_gene: TRBV11-2; d_gene: NA; j_gene: TRBJ1-5; abundance: NA
CDR3aa: CASSIDTSGANVLTF; CDR3nt: TGTGCCAGTAGTATAGACACCTCGGGGGCCAACGTCCTGACTTTC; v_gene: TRBV19; d_gene: NA; j_gene: TRBJ2-6; abundance: NA
CDR3aa: CASSLYLKREGLMTYEQYF; CDR3nt: TGTGCCAGCAGCTTATACCTGAAGCGGGAGGGCCTGATGACCTACGAGCAGTACTTC; v_gene: TRBV7-9; d_gene: TRBD2; j_gene: TRBJ2-7; abundance: once
CDR3aa: CASSFLAGGGNEQFF; CDR3nt: TGCGCCAGCAGCTTTCTAGCGGGAGGTGGGAATGAGCAGTTCTTC; v_gene: TRBV5-1; d_gene: TRBD2; j_gene: TRBJ2-1; abundance: NA
CDR3aa: CASSFGGGARAGANIQYF; CDR3nt: TGCGCCAGCAGCTTCGGTGGGGGGGCGAGGGCCGGGGCAAACATTCAGTACTTC; v_gene: TRBV5-1; d_gene: NA; j_gene: TRBJ2-4; abundance: NA
CDR3aa: CATSRDLLNTGELFF; CDR3nt: TGTGCCACCAGCAGAGATCTACTAAACACCGGGGAGCTGTTTTTT; v_gene: TRBV15; d_gene: NA; j_gene: TRBJ2-2; abundance: NA
CDR3aa: CASSLPETQYF; CDR3nt: TGTGCCAGCAGCTTACCTGAGACCCAGTACTTC; v_gene: TRBV7-2; d_gene: NA; j_gene: TRBJ2-5; abundance: once
CDR3aa: CASSASDVTYNEQFF; CDR3nt: TGCGCCAGCAGCGCCAGCGATGTAACCTACAATGAGCAGTTCTTC; v_gene: TRBV5-1; d_gene: NA; j_gene: TRBJ2-1; abundance: NA
CDR3aa: CASRDRGLYEQYF; CDR3nt: TGTGCCAGTAGGGACAGGGGGTTGTACGAGCAGTACTTC; v_gene: TRBV19; d_gene: TRBD1; j_gene: TRBJ2-7; abundance: few